Listed below are T cell receptor beta chains from one sample, sequenced in a study of response to subunit inactivated influenza vaccine. TCRdb reprocessed the RT-PCR reads with MiXCR, giving one entry per CDR3 protein. The data contain about 190,000 distinct CDR3 sequences, around 14% of them singletons. The material sequenced was CD8+ T cells sorted from PBMCs, taken roughly 5 days after vaccination. The receptor set was obtained from a man in his fifties or sixties who received an inactivated influenza vaccine. Both conserved end residues are part of each CDR3. D genes are given only for firm matches. Part of the rows lack a size; the others show once, few, many or a class for expanded clones.

size,J,V,D,DNA,CDR3
few,TRBJ2-7,TRBV11-2,TRBD2,TGTGCCAGCAGCATGGGACTAGCGGGAGTCGAGCAGTACTTC,CASSMGLAGVEQYF
-,TRBJ2-1,TRBV6-2/TRBV6-3,-,TGTGCCTCCAATTGGGGGGTCTACAATGAGCAGTTCTTC,CASNWGVYNEQFF
few,TRBJ2-1,TRBV14,-,TGTGCCAGCAGCCAAGTACGGTATGAGCAGTTCTTC,CASSQVRYEQFF
few,TRBJ2-1,TRBV20-1,TRBD1,TGCAGTGCTAGGGAGGACAGGGCCACCTACAATGAGCAGTTCTTC,CSAREDRATYNEQFF
few,TRBJ1-1,TRBV18,-,TGTGCCAGCTCACCTGGAGACACTGAAGCTTTCTTT,CASSPGDTEAFF
-,TRBJ2-3,TRBV2,-,TGTGCCAGCAGGGAGGACACGTACACAGATACGCAGTATTTT,CASREDTYTDTQYF
few,TRBJ2-1,TRBV3-1,TRBD2,TGTGCCAGCAGCCCGCTAGGACTAGCGGTGAATGAGCAGTTCTTC,CASSPLGLAVNEQFF
few,TRBJ2-7,TRBV15,TRBD1,TGTGCCACCAGCAGGACTCGCGGGACAGGGGTGTACGAGCAGTACTTC,CATSRTRGTGVYEQYF
-,TRBJ2-2,TRBV7-3,TRBD1,TGTGCCAGCAGCATCACAACCGGGACAGGGATCGGGGAGCTGTTTTTT,CASSITTGTGIGELFF
-,TRBJ2-7,TRBV7-2,-,TGTGCCAGCAGCCAGTTGCATCAGGATCGGTGGGGTTACGAGCAGTACTTC,CASSQLHQDRWGYEQYF
few,TRBJ2-3,TRBV9,TRBD2,TGTGCCAGCACTAAGGGACTAGCGGTTTTCACAGATACGCAGTATTTT,CASTKGLAVFTDTQYF
-,TRBJ1-5,TRBV27,-,TGTGCCAGCAGTTTAAGCACAGGGTGGTCGCCCCAGCATTTT,CASSLSTGWSPQHF
few,TRBJ2-1,TRBV10-3,-,TGTGCCATCAGTGGAGGGACCACCGTAAAAAAGGAGCAGTTCTTC,CAISGGTTVKKEQFF
few,TRBJ2-6,TRBV12-3/TRBV12-4,-,TGTGCCAGCAGCCCCCGGCAGGGTAAATCTGGGGCCAACGTCCTGACTTTC,CASSPRQGKSGANVLTF
few,TRBJ1-1,TRBV6-1,-,TGTGCCAGCAGCCCAGGGCCAATGAACACTGAAGCTTTCTTT,CASSPGPMNTEAFF
-,TRBJ2-5,TRBV7-2,-,TGTGCCAGCAGCTTACATGGAGGGGGGAGGGAGACCCAGTACTTC,CASSLHGGGRETQYF
once,TRBJ2-1,TRBV27,TRBD1,TGTGCCAGCAGTTCTGGGACAGGGCGGTTCTTC,CASSSGTGRFF
few,TRBJ2-7,TRBV15,-,TGTGCCACCAGCAGGGAATGGACAGACGAGCAGTACTTC,CATSREWTDEQYF
many,TRBJ2-2,TRBV5-1,-,TGCGCCAGCAGCTTACGGCGGCCTAACACCGGGGAGCTGTTTTTT,CASSLRRPNTGELFF
-,TRBJ1-1,TRBV14,-,TGTGCCAGCAGCCGGGAGACAGGCACTGAAGCTTTCTTT,CASSRETGTEAFF
-,TRBJ1-5,TRBV6-1,-,TGTGCCAGCAGTGAAGCCTGGGGTTCCAATCAGCCCCAGCATTTT,CASSEAWGSNQPQHF
-,TRBJ1-3,TRBV2,-,TGTGCCAGCAATCGGGGCTTTACTGGAAACACCATATATTTT,CASNRGFTGNTIYF
few,TRBJ1-1,TRBV4-3,-,TGCGCCAGCAGCCAAGACGAGGGGCCGAACACTGAAGCTTTCTTT,CASSQDEGPNTEAFF
few,TRBJ2-1,TRBV6-2/TRBV6-3,-,TGTGCCAGCAGTCCCTGGGGTGTTTCCTACAATGAGCAGTTCTTC,CASSPWGVSYNEQFF
-,TRBJ2-5,TRBV12-3/TRBV12-4,-,TGTGCCAGCAGTTTATCCCCGGACAAACAAGAGACCCAGTACTTC,CASSLSPDKQETQYF
many,TRBJ2-1,TRBV4-1,-,TGCGCCAGCAGCTTCTCGCGCGATGAGCAGTTCTTC,CASSFSRDEQFF
few,TRBJ2-1,TRBV12-3/TRBV12-4,-,TGTGCCAGCAGTTTCTATCGGGCCAATGAGCAGTTCTTC,CASSFYRANEQFF
-,TRBJ2-3,TRBV25-1,-,TGTGCCCAAGCGGAACTTACAGATACGCAGTATTTT,CAQAELTDTQYF
few,TRBJ1-5,TRBV20-1,-,TGCAGTGCTAACAGCTACAATCAGCCCCAGCATTTT,CSANSYNQPQHF
many,TRBJ1-5,TRBV7-2,-,TGTGCCAGCAGCTCAATCAATCAGCCCCAGCATTTT,CASSSINQPQHF
once,TRBJ2-7,TRBV6-2/TRBV6-3,-,TGTGCCAGCAGTTCCCCGGAGGGGAGGTACGAGCAGTACTTC,CASSSPEGRYEQYF
-,TRBJ2-3,TRBV28,-,TGTGCCAGCAGTTTACCAGGGGCCCCAGATACGCAGTATTTT,CASSLPGAPDTQYF
-,TRBJ2-7,TRBV5-1,-,TGCGCCAGCAGCTTGGCCTGGAACTACGAGCAGTACTTC,CASSLAWNYEQYF
few,TRBJ2-1,TRBV11-2,-,TGTGCCAGCAGCTTAGGGGTGACCGGCGGTGAGCAGTTCTTC,CASSLGVTGGEQFF
many,TRBJ2-3,TRBV5-1,-,TGCGCCAGCAGCTATGGGGTGGATACGCAGTATTTT,CASSYGVDTQYF
few,TRBJ2-2,TRBV11-1,TRBD2,TGTGCCAGCAGCTCGCCCTCCGGGACTAGCGGGACCGGCCCCGGGGAGCTGTTTTTT,CASSSPSGTSGTGPGELFF
many,TRBJ2-1,TRBV7-9,-,TGTGCCAGCACCTTTACGGGTACCAACAATGAGCAGTTCTTC,CASTFTGTNNEQFF
few,TRBJ2-7,TRBV4-3,-,TGCGCCAGCAGCCAAGATGGAATAAGGGCAGGGGAGCAGTACTTC,CASSQDGIRAGEQYF
many,TRBJ2-3,TRBV11-1,-,TGTGCCAGCAGCTCTTGGGGAGGTAGCACAGATACGCAGTATTTT,CASSSWGGSTDTQYF
few,TRBJ2-1,TRBV28,TRBD1,TGTGCCAGCAGTTTCCTCACCAGGGACAGGGGGGGTAAGAATGAGCAGTTCTTC,CASSFLTRDRGGKNEQFF
many,TRBJ1-1,TRBV5-1,TRBD1,TGCGCCAGCAGTTCAACTCAGGGGGCTGGGACTGAAGCTTTCTTT,CASSSTQGAGTEAFF
few,TRBJ1-2,TRBV20-1,-,TGCAGTGCACCAATAAGCGGGACAACCCACAACCTCTATGGCTACACCTTC,CSAPISGTTHNLYGYTF
few,TRBJ2-3,TRBV28,-,TGTGCCAGCAGCTCAGAGCCCTTACTAACGCAGTATTTT,CASSSEPLLTQYF
-,TRBJ2-1,TRBV27,-,TGTGCCAGCAGTTTTGATCAGTACAATGAGCAGTTCTTC,CASSFDQYNEQFF
-,TRBJ2-2,TRBV12-3/TRBV12-4,-,TGTGCCAGCAGCTGGGGGGTTGTTGCGTATCACGGGGAGCTGTTTTTT,CASSWGVVAYHGELFF
few,TRBJ2-7,TRBV6-2/TRBV6-3,-,TGTGCCAGCAGTTACTCTGCGGAGGCCGCCTACGAGCAGTACTTC,CASSYSAEAAYEQYF
-,TRBJ2-1,TRBV5-4,-,TGTGCCAGCAGCCATCATCCCAGGTCGAGCTCCTACAATGAGCAGTTCTTC,CASSHHPRSSSYNEQFF
-,TRBJ2-2,TRBV4-3,TRBD1,TGCGCCAGCAGCCAAGATCCAACGGGGACAGGGAACACCGGGGAGCTGTTTTTT,CASSQDPTGTGNTGELFF
-,TRBJ2-5,TRBV7-9,TRBD1,TGTGCCAGCAGCTTAGGCGGGACAGGGATGAAGGAGACCCAGTACTTC,CASSLGGTGMKETQYF
-,TRBJ2-3,TRBV12-3/TRBV12-4,-,TGTGCCAGCAGTTCCCACCCCCAGCTTAGCACAGATACGCAGTATTTT,CASSSHPQLSTDTQYF
few,TRBJ2-3,TRBV7-9,-,TGTGCCAGCAGCTTAATTATAGATACGCAGTATTTT,CASSLIIDTQYF
-,TRBJ1-4,TRBV12-3/TRBV12-4,TRBD1,TGTGCCAGCAGCTTCGACAGGGGGGGTGAAAAACTGTTTTTT,CASSFDRGGEKLFF
few,TRBJ2-2,TRBV7-2,-,TGTGCCAGCAGGCGGACCCCGAACACCGGGGAGCTGTTTTTT,CASRRTPNTGELFF
few,TRBJ2-3,TRBV7-9,-,TGTGCCAGCAGACTCTTCCCGGAAGAGGGCACAGATACGCAGTATTTT,CASRLFPEEGTDTQYF
few,TRBJ2-3,TRBV4-1,-,TGCGCCAGCAGCCAACTCCGGGACCAGATCACAGATACGCAGTATTTT,CASSQLRDQITDTQYF
few,TRBJ2-5,TRBV20-1,-,TGCAGTGCCACAGCGAAAAGCCCGGAGACCCAGTACTTC,CSATAKSPETQYF
few,TRBJ2-7,TRBV10-3,-,TGTGCCATCAGTGACCCCCGGGACCCGCTGTCCTACGAGCAGTACTTC,CAISDPRDPLSYEQYF
few,TRBJ2-7,TRBV7-9,-,TGTGCCAGCAGCTTTAGTCTCTACGAGCAGTACTTC,CASSFSLYEQYF
many,TRBJ2-1,TRBV9,-,TGTGCCAGCAGCTCGACAGACACAGCCTACAATGAGCAGTTCTTC,CASSSTDTAYNEQFF
-,TRBJ1-5,TRBV28,-,TGTGCCAGCAGAGATTACAGGGGCAATCAGCCCCAGCATTTT,CASRDYRGNQPQHF